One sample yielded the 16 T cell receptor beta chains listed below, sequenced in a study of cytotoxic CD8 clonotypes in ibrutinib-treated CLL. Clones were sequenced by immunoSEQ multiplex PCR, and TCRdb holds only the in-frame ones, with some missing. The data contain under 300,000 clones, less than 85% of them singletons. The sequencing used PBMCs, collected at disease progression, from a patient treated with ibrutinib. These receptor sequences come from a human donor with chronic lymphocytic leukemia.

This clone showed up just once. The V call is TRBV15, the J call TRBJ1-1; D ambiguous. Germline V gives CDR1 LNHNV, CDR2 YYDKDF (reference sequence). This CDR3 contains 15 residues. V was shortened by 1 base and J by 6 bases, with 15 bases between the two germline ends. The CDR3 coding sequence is TGTGCCACCAGCAGAGGCGCCCGGGTGGGTGCTGAAGCTTTCTTT. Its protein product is CATSRGARVGAEAFF.

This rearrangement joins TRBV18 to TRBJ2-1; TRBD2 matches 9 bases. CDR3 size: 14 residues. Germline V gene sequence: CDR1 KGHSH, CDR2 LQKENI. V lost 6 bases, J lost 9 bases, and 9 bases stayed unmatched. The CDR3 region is CASSQGGGVGEQFF. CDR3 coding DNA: TGTGCCAGCTCGCAAGGCGGGGGGGTCGGTGAGCAGTTCTTC.

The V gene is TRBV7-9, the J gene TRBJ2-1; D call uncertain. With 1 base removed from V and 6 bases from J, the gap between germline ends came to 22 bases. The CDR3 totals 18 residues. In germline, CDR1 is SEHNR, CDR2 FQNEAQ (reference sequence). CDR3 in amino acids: CASSLVGVGRIWANEQFF. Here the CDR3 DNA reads TGTGCCAGCAGCTTAGTTGGCGTCGGCAGGATATGGGCCAATGAGCAGTTCTTC.

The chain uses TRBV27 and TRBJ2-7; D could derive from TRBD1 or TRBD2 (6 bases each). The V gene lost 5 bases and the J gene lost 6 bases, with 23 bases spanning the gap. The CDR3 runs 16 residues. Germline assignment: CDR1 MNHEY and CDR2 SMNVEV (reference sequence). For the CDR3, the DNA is TGTGCCAGCAGTCCCTGGGGGGCCAGGGATAACTCCGAGCAGTACTTC. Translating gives CASSPWGARDNSEQYF.

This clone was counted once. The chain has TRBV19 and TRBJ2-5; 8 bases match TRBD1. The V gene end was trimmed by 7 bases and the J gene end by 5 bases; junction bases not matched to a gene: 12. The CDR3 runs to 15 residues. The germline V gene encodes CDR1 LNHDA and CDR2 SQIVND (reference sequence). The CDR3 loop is CASNQFRGRPETQYF. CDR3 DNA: TGTGCCAGTAATCAATTCAGGGGGCGACCGGAGACCCAGTACTTC.

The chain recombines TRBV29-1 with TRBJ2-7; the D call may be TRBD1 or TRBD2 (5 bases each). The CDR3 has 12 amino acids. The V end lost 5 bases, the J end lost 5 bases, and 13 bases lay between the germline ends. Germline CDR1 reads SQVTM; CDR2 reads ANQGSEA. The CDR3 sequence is CSVRGDVHEQYF. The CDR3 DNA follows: TGCAGCGTTCGAGGGGATGTCCACGAGCAGTACTTC.

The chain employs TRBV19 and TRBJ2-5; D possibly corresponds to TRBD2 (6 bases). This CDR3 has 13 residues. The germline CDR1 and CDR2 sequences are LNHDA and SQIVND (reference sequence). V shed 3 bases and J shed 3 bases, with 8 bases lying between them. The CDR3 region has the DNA TGTGCCAGTAGTATTGGCGGGGAAGAGACCCAGTACTTC. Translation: CASSIGGEETQYF.

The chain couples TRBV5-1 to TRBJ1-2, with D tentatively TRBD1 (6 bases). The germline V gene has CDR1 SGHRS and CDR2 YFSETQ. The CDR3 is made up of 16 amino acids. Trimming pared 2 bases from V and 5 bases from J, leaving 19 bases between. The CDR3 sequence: CASSFRTEILPYGYTF. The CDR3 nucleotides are TGCGCCAGCAGCTTTAGGACAGAAATCCTCCCGTATGGCTACACCTTC.

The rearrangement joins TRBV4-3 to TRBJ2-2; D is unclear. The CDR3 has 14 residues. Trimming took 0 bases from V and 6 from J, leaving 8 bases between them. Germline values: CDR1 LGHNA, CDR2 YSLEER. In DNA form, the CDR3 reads TGCGCCAGCAGCCAAGAGGTACCTCCCGGGGAGCTGTTTTTT. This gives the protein CASSQEVPPGELFF.

The CDR3 nucleotides are TGTGCCAGCAGTGTTGGAGGGAGATTGCGACAGCCCCAGCATTTT. The encoded protein is CASSVGGRLRQPQHF. This chain joins TRBV2 and TRBJ1-5; no clear D. This CDR3 has 15 residues. V lost 4 bases and J lost 7, with 17 bases in between. Germline V gene sequence: CDR1 SNHLY, CDR2 FYNNEI.

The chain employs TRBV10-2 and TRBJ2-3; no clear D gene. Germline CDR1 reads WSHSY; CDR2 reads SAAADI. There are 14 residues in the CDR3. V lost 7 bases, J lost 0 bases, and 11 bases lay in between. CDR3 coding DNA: TGCGCCAGCACTCTGACACACAGCACAGATACGCAGTATTTT. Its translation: CASTLTHSTDTQYF.

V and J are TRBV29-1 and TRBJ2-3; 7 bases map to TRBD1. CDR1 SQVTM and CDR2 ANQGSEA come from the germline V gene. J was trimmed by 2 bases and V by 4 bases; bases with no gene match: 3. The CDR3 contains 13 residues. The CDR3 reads CSVGQGNTDTQYF. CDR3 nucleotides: TGCAGCGTTGGACAGGGAAACACAGATACGCAGTATTTT.

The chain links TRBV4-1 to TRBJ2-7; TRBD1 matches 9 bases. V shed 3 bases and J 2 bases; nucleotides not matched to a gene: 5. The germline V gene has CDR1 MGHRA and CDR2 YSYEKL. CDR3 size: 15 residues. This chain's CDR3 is CASSQGQGIAYEQYF. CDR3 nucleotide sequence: TGCGCCAGCAGCCAGGGACAGGGTATTGCCTACGAGCAGTACTTC.

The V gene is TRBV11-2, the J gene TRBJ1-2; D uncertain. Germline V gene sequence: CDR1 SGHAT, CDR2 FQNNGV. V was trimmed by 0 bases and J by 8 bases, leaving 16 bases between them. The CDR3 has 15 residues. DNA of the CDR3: TGTGCCAGCAGCTTAGAATCGTGGGCTACGTCGGGCTACACCTTC. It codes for CASSLESWATSGYTF.

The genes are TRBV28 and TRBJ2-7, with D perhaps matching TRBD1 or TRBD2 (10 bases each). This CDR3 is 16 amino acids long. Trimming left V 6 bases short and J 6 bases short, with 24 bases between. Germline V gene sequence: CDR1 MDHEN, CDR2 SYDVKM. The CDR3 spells CASRTRDRGLASEQYF. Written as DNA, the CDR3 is TGTGCCAGCAGAACCCGGGACAGGGGACTAGCGAGCGAGCAGTACTTC.

CDR3 residues: CASSFRTERLDYGYTF. CDR3 DNA: TGTGCCAGCAGCTTTCGGACAGAGAGGTTGGACTATGGCTACACCTTC. The chain carries TRBV5-4 and TRBJ1-2; D may be TRBD1 (6 bases). This CDR3 comprises 16 residues. Trimming left V 2 bases short and J 3 bases short, with 17 bases between. Germline V gives CDR1 SGHNT, CDR2 YYREEE (reference sequence).